This TCR beta chain was sequenced for a study of T cell responses to AZD1222 COVID-19 vaccine (dated by TCRdb to the early 2020s). Regarding the complete study: Because spike-specific TCR depth and breadth did not differ between the two schedules, AZD1222 recipients who got a second dose at roughly 4 weeks were pooled with those who got a second dose at roughly 12 weeks. TCR sequencing was performed for roughly 240 trial participants, of whom some 200 were given two doses of AZD1222 and some 26 were given two doses of MenACWY control vaccine. Enrollment into the trials was organized by age into subgroups of 18-55, 56-69 and 70-plus years, and those subgroups contained about 160, 30 and 59 TCR-sequenced participants, respectively. Results the study describes overall, beyond this receptor: After two AZD1222 doses, both the breadth and the depth of spike-specific TCRs were significantly higher than at day 0 and than in MenACWY recipients. Participants were mostly white British, with more females than males. The authors suggested clonal diversity may have been underestimated. The 56-69-year group was small, and its depth increase did not reach significance, likely because of low power. Conclusions about previously exposed vaccinees are limited because only six or seven AZD1222 recipients were SARS-CoV-2 seropositive at baseline. The vaccine-associated CD4 TCRs covered the entire spike protein, and the dominant responses fell in regions 160-218 and 743-854. Epitopes outside the regions mutated in the B.1.351 and B.1.1.7 variants were reportedly recognized by nearly half of the unique spike-specific TCRs. No day 14 peak-response samples were available, so repertoires were characterized only after the peak T cell response.

The time point label, read with the paper, signifies: baseline before first vaccination. The vaccinee samples were drawn from two UK trials, COV001 and COV002, one of which was a single-blind randomized controlled phase 2/3 trial testing AZD1222 (ChAdOx1 nCoV-19) in healthy adults. For TCRbeta chain sequencing, PBMC samples were collected from trial participants at day 0 and at day 28 after the second dose. The CDR3 regions of human TCRbeta chains were analyzed by immunosequencing. The authors' pipeline ran thus. Repertoire TCRs were matched against a reference library of SARS-CoV-2-specific TCRs generated with the MIRA antigen-specificity platform. Breadth was defined as the fraction of unique TCRs that were SARS-CoV-2-associated. Depth was defined as the fraction of total T cells that were SARS-CoV-2-associated. Using the MIRA data, each spike-specific TCR was mapped to the spike region that the TCR reacts to and placed in a CD4 or CD8 class. Log10-transformed breadth and depth values were compared by one-way ANOVA with Sidak's multiple comparisons tests. TCRdb re-hosts the immuneACCESS table, in-frame sequences only. Its copies lack some clones; in the studies checked, an unresolved V gene accounts for under half of them, and the cause for the rest is not known. The V and J calls and the clone size are those of that table, but D and trimming were determined from the DNA. The sample table lists 100,000 to 120,000 clones, 85% to 95% of them with a count of one. The leading ten clones occupy about 7.8% of the sample.

This clone occurred once. Its antigen is still unknown. Within one base of it there is no much larger clone, and no base qualities were kept. The input for sequencing was peripheral blood, taken on day 0 of AZD1222 vaccination. The TCR sequence derives from an adult in good health.

CDR3 sequence: CASYPTSSSYEQYF. At the DNA level, the sequence is TGCGCCAGCTACCCGACATCGAGCTCCTACGAGCAGTACTTC. This receptor chain uses TRBV5-1 and TRBJ2-7, with no reliable assignment of the D segment. Inclusive of the bounding cysteine and phenylalanine, the CDR3 is 14 residues long. The sequence is cut down to CDR3 DNA, 42 bases in frame from base 1. Cut back by 7 bases and 0 bases, the V and J ends lie 14 bases apart. The germline V gene gives CDR1 as SGHRS and CDR2 as YFSETQ.